This T cell receptor (beta chain) was retrieved from a study of Graves' ophthalmopathy and Graves' hyperthyroidism. Study results and limitations: The blood repertoire also included most expanded thyroid clonotypes above 0.001 frequency. Distinction of ophthalmopathy from stable hyperthyroidism by a 13-signature model reached 87.88% sensitivity and roughly 81% specificity.

This clonotype showed up many times. The antigen is unknown. Germline V gene lookup returns CDR1 SGHDT and CDR2 YYEEEE. V was clipped by 4 bases and J by 3 bases; unmatched bases: 7. The CDR3 consists of 16 residues. Investigators amplified TCR beta CDR3 regions from RNA transcripts. First-round RT-PCR used HTBI primers; second-round multiplex PCR followed. TCRdb reprocessed the multiplex PCR reads via MiXCR and lists one record per CDR3 protein. Of roughly 500,000 distinct CDR3 sequences listed, approximately 14% are singletons. The receptor was isolated from a young woman with Graves' ophthalmopathy. The V call is TRBV5-6, the J call TRBJ2-2; TRBD2 matches at 9 bases. The sequencing input was blood. This CDR3 is CASSDGGLAHTGELFF. The DNA of the CDR3 is TGTGCCAGCAGCGATGGGGGACTAGCCCACACCGGGGAGCTGTTTTTT. The complete variable domain, with remaining parts taken from reference TRBV5-6 and TRBJ2-2, reads DAGVTQSPTHLIKTRGQQVTLRCSPKSGHDTVSWYQQALGQGPQFIFQYYEEEERQRGNFPDRFSGHQFPNYSSELNVNALLLGDSALYLCASSDGGLAHTGELFFGEGSRLTVL.